This T cell receptor (beta chain) was sequenced for a study of blood T cell repertoires in COVID-19. Across the whole study: PBMCs, B-cell-depleted T cells, or T cells provided the cDNA or gDNA that made up the material.

Original processing methods: Nucleated cell counts were estimated from reference gene primer amplification. Clones were read by immunoSEQ multiplex PCR, and TCRdb kept only the in-frame ones, dropping some. V and J calls and clone size are those listed in that table; D and trimming were worked out from the DNA. The sample lists 45,000 to 65,000 clones, roughly 91% seen once, with around 10% in the top ten. V lost 2 bases to trimming and J lost 9 bases, with 17 bases between them. CDR3 length: 14 residues. The germline CDR1 and CDR2 sequences are SGHRS and YFSETQ. The rearrangement joins TRBV5-1 to TRBJ2-5; D is unclear. The specimen was peripheral blood. The receptor's source is a man older than 75 with active or convalescent COVID-19. CDR3 residues: CASSFSTPQGAQYF. CDR3 sequence (DNA): TGCGCCAGCAGCTTTTCTACCCCTCAAGGAGCCCAGTACTTC.